A selection of T cell receptor beta chains follows, all from one sample in a study of blood T cell repertoires in COVID-19. The assay was immunoSEQ multiplex PCR, and TCRdb's table has in-frame clones only and misses some. This sample has around 130,000 clones, with 75% to 90% found just once. The sequencing input was peripheral blood. These receptors were collected from a man over 45 with active or convalescent COVID-19. CDR3s include the opening cysteine and the closing phenylalanine or tryptophan. The order of the fields is V gene, J gene, D gene, clone size, CDR3 DNA, CDR3 protein. D genes are given only for firm matches. The size of a clone is reported for some rows only, either as once, few or many, or as a class for expanded clones.

V: TRBV6-1; J: TRBJ2-7; D: TRBD2; size: .; DNA: TGTGCCAGCAGTGAGCAGGGGGTGGCTAGCGGGAGAGGCGAGCAGTACTTC; CDR3: CASSEQGVASGRGEQYF
V: TRBV5-4; J: TRBJ2-6; D: TRBD1; size: .; DNA: TGTGCCAGCAGGATGGGGACAGCCGGATCTGGGGCCAACGTCCTGACTTTC; CDR3: CASRMGTAGSGANVLTF
V: TRBV19; J: TRBJ2-1; D: TRBD2; size: .; DNA: TGTGCCAGTAACACCCGGGGGGGGCTAGTCAATGAGCAGTTCTTC; CDR3: CASNTRGGLVNEQFF
V: TRBV15; J: TRBJ2-7; D: .; size: .; DNA: TGTGCCACCAGCAGAGAGGCGGGTGGCAGGGGGGTGCAGTACTTC; CDR3: CATSREAGGRGVQYF
V: TRBV5-1; J: TRBJ2-7; D: TRBD2; size: .; DNA: TGCGCCAGCACACCTAGCGGGGGAAACTACGAGCAGTACTTC; CDR3: CASTPSGGNYEQYF
V: TRBV6-2/TRBV6-3; J: TRBJ1-6; D: .; size: .; DNA: TGTGCCAGCAGTTACTTGGTCGCAGGGGCGGATAATTCACCCCTCCACTTT; CDR3: CASSYLVAGADNSPLHF
V: TRBV2; J: TRBJ1-3; D: TRBD1; size: .; DNA: TGTGCCAGCAGTACTCAAACAGGGGGTGGAAACACCATATATTTT; CDR3: CASSTQTGGGNTIYF
V: TRBV19; J: TRBJ1-1; D: .; size: .; DNA: TGTGCCAGTAGTATCCGGGGAGGGACTGAAGCTTTCTTT; CDR3: CASSIRGGTEAFF
V: TRBV5-6; J: TRBJ2-1; D: TRBD2; size: once; DNA: TGTGCCAGCAGCCCGGGTACTAGCGGGGGGCGGGGGAATGAGCAGTTCTTC; CDR3: CASSPGTSGGRGNEQFF
V: TRBV19; J: TRBJ1-5; D: .; size: .; DNA: TGTGCCAGTAGTACCCTCCAGGGAAATCAGCCCCAGCATTTT; CDR3: CASSTLQGNQPQHF
V: TRBV12-3/TRBV12-4; J: TRBJ1-5; D: TRBD1; size: .; DNA: TGTGCCAGCAGTAGGGACAGTTATCAGCCCCAGCATTTT; CDR3: CASSRDSYQPQHF
V: TRBV2; J: TRBJ1-1; D: TRBD1; size: .; DNA: TGTGCCAGCAGCTTATTCCAGGGGGAGAACACTGAAGCTTTCTTT; CDR3: CASSLFQGENTEAFF
V: TRBV5-1; J: TRBJ1-1; D: .; size: .; DNA: TGCGCCAGCAGCCCACAGGGCCCTCCGAACACTGAAGCTTTCTTT; CDR3: CASSPQGPPNTEAFF
V: TRBV24-1; J: TRBJ2-5; D: .; size: .; DNA: TGTGCCACTTCGGGACACGCTAAGCAGACCCAGTACTTC; CDR3: CATSGHAKQTQYF
V: TRBV24-1; J: TRBJ2-7; D: TRBD1; size: .; DNA: TGTGCCACCTCGGGACAGGGAACGGTCGAGCAGTACTTC; CDR3: CATSGQGTVEQYF
V: TRBV19; J: TRBJ1-5; D: .; size: .; DNA: TGTGCCAGTAGTATATGGGGAGCGAGGGGAGGATATAGCAATCAGCCCCAGCATTTT; CDR3: CASSIWGARGGYSNQPQHF
V: TRBV9; J: TRBJ1-3; D: .; size: .; DNA: TGTGCCAGCAGCGAAACAGGGAGCTCTGGAAACACCATATATTTT; CDR3: CASSETGSSGNTIYF
V: TRBV5-5; J: TRBJ1-1; D: .; size: .; DNA: TGTGCCAGCAGCTTGGGAGTAGAAGCTTTCTTT; CDR3: CASSLGVEAFF
V: TRBV19; J: TRBJ1-1; D: .; size: .; DNA: TGTGCCAGTAGTATCGATAGCCTCACTGAAGCTTTCTTT; CDR3: CASSIDSLTEAFF
V: TRBV7-9; J: TRBJ2-1; D: TRBD1; size: .; DNA: TGTGCCAGCAGCCTGAGGGACAGGGATTACAATGAGCAGTTCTTC; CDR3: CASSLRDRDYNEQFF
V: TRBV12-5; J: TRBJ2-2; D: .; size: .; DNA: TGTGCTAGTGGTCCGGAGACGCTCACCGGGGAGCTGTTTTTT; CDR3: CASGPETLTGELFF
V: TRBV2; J: TRBJ1-1; D: .; size: .; DNA: TGTGCCAGCAGTGAAAACACAGGGCCTGAAGCTTTCTTT; CDR3: CASSENTGPEAFF
V: TRBV30; J: TRBJ2-1; D: TRBD1; size: .; DNA: TGTGCCTGGAGTAGGGGGCGGTGGAATGAGCAGTTCTTC; CDR3: CAWSRGRWNEQFF
V: TRBV12-5; J: TRBJ1-4; D: .; size: once; DNA: TGTGCTAGTGGTTTGGTATCTGGGGAGGAAAAACTGTTTTTT; CDR3: CASGLVSGEEKLFF
V: TRBV30; J: TRBJ2-7; D: TRBD1; size: .; DNA: TGTGCCCTCGAGAGAGGGGGCTACTACGAGCAGTACTTC; CDR3: CALERGGYYEQYF
V: TRBV6-5; J: TRBJ1-2; D: .; size: once; DNA: TGTGCCAGCAGTCTCCGGGAGTTTGACTACACCTTC; CDR3: CASSLREFDYTF
V: TRBV6-2/TRBV6-3; J: TRBJ2-3; D: .; size: .; DNA: TGTGCCAGCAGCTCACCGGGACTCAGGACAGATACGCAGTATTTT; CDR3: CASSSPGLRTDTQYF
V: TRBV5-5; J: TRBJ1-5; D: TRBD1; size: .; DNA: TGTGCCAGCAGCTTGGGGGGGACAGTCGTCAATCAGCCCCAGCATTTT; CDR3: CASSLGGTVVNQPQHF
V: TRBV3-1/TRBV3-2; J: TRBJ1-4; D: TRBD1; size: .; DNA: TGTGCCAGCAGCACCCAGGGGGCGAAGGCAACTAATGAAAAACTGTTTTTT; CDR3: CASSTQGAKATNEKLFF